This TCR beta chain was recorded in a study of T-cell reconstitution after alpha-beta-depleted transplantation in children. Researchers prepared the TCRbeta library using unique molecular identifiers, the study reports. TCRdb processed the PCR reads anew with MiXCR; each CDR3 protein has one entry. The repertoire holds just under 550,000 distinct CDR3 sequences, with 18% as singletons. CDR1 is MNHEY, CDR2 SMNVEV, per germline (reference sequence). The CDR3 sequence is 15 residues long. The V gene end was trimmed by 7 bases and the J gene end by 4 bases; junction bases not matched to a gene: 9. The sample here was PBMCs from the stem cell graft donor, taken from the stem cell graft. This sequence originates from a human donor who donated a stem cell graft to a child with acute lymphoblastic leukemia. The J gene is TRBJ2-5, the V gene TRBV27; 10 positions match TRBD2. The CDR3 DNA follows: TGTGCCAGCAAAGGGCTAGCGGGAGCCGGAGAGACCCAGTACTTC. Its protein product is CASKGLAGAGETQYF.